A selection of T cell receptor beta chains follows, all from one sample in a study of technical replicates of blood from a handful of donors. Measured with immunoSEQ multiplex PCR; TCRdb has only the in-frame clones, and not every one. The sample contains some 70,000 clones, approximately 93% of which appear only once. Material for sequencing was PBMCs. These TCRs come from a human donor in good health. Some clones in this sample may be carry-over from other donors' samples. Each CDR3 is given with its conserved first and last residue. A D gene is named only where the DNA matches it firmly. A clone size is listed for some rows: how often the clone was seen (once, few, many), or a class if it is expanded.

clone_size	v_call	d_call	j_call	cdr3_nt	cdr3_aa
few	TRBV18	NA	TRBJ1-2	TGTGCCAGCTCGTATGGAGAGCCTGCAGGCTACACCTTC	CASSYGEPAGYTF
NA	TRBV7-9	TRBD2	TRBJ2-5	TGTGCCAGCAGCTTAGCCAGCGGACTAGCGGGATCAGAGACCCAGTACTTC	CASSLASGLAGSETQYF
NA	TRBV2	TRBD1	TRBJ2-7	TGTGCCAGTTTGGACAGGGCTCTTTACGAGCAGTACTTC	CASLDRALYEQYF
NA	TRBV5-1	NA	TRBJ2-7	TGCGCCAGCAGCTTCTCAGGGTCCTACGAGCAGTACTTC	CASSFSGSYEQYF
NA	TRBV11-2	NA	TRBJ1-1	TGTGCCAGCAGCTTAGGGATAGGGGATGTTGAAGCTTTCTTT	CASSLGIGDVEAFF
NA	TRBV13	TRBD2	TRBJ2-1	TGTGCCAGCATTATGGGGGGCGGGAGGGGTGAGCAGTTCTTC	CASIMGGGRGEQFF
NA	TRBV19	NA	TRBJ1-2	TGTGCCAGTAGCCCACGGCTTAGGGGGGGCTACACCTTC	CASSPRLRGGYTF
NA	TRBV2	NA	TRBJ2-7	TGTGCCAGCTTACTGACAGAGACCTACGAGCAGTACTTC	CASLLTETYEQYF
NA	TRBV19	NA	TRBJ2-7	TGTGCCAGTAGTATGCGGACTAACGGTGGGAACGAGCAGTACTTC	CASSMRTNGGNEQYF
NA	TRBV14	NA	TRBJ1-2	TGTGCCAGCAGCTATCGGGACGGGGGACTCGTGGATGGCTACACCTTC	CASSYRDGGLVDGYTF
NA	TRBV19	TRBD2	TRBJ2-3	TGTGCCAGTAGTATAGGGGGAGGGGACGTGAGCACAGATACGCAGTATTTT	CASSIGGGDVSTDTQYF
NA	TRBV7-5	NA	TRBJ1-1	TGTGTCAGAGGACCCGGGACACCGATGGAGGCTTTCTTT	CVRGPGTPMEAFF
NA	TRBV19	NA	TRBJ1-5	TGTGCCAGTAGTAGAATTGCCGGGAAAAGGGCAGCCAGTGAAGATCAGCCCCAGCATTTT	CASSRIAGKRAASEDQPQHF
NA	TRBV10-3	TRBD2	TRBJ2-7	TGTGCCATCAGTGAGCGGGGACTACTCAACGAGCAGTACTTC	CAISERGLLNEQYF
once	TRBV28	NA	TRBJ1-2	TGTGCCAGCAGTTCCCCGGGGGACGGAGCTAACTATGGCTACACCTTC	CASSSPGDGANYGYTF
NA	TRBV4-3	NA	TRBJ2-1	TGCGCCAGCAGCCAGAGTAGCGGAGTATACAATGAGCAGTTCTTC	CASSQSSGVYNEQFF
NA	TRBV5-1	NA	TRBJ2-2	TGCGCCAGCAGCTTGGTACCGGGAGCGTCAACCGGGGAGCTGTTTTTT	CASSLVPGASTGELFF
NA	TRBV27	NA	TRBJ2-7	TGTGCCAGCAGTTCCGGACTGAAGTCCTACGAGCAGTACTTC	CASSSGLKSYEQYF
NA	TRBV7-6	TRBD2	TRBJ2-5	TGTGCCAGCAGCCCTCGGACTAGCGGGGGTTGGGTGGAGGAGACCCAGTACTTC	CASSPRTSGGWVEETQYF
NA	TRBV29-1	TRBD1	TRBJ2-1	TGCAGCGTTGAAGACCTAAGGCAGGGGGCGAAAAATGAGCAGTTCTTC	CSVEDLRQGAKNEQFF
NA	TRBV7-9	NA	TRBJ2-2	TGTGCCAGCAGCCAATGGGACTGGTCTACCGGGGAGCTGTTTTTT	CASSQWDWSTGELFF
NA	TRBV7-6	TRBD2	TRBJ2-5	TGTGCCAGCAGCCGCAGGGTGGGGGGGTCGGAGACCCAGTACTTC	CASSRRVGGSETQYF
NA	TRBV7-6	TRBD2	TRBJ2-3	TGTGCCAGCAGCCCAGGCTCAGCGGGAGGGGGATATACGCAGTATTTT	CASSPGSAGGGYTQYF
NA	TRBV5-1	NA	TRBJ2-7	TGCGCCAGCAGCTTGGTTGTGGGCCCGACCTACGAGCAGTACTTC	CASSLVVGPTYEQYF
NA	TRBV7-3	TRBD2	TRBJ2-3	TGTGCCAGCAGCACCGGGAGGTATCAGGCAGATACGCAGTATTTT	CASSTGRYQADTQYF
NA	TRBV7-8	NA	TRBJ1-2	TGTGCCAGCAGCTTATCAGTATCGGGTGGCTACACCTTC	CASSLSVSGGYTF
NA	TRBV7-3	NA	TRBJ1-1	TGTGCCAGCAGCTTAACCTCAGGGTTAGGTGAAGCTTTCTTT	CASSLTSGLGEAFF
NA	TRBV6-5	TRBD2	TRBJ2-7	TGTGCCAGCAGTTACTCGGGGGGGGGTTACTACGAGCAGTACTTC	CASSYSGGGYYEQYF
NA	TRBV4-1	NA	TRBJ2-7	TGCGCCAGCAGCCAAGGGCCGCCCTACGAGCAGTACTTC	CASSQGPPYEQYF
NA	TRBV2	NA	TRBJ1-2	TGTGCCAGCAGCGCTACAGGGCTCGGCTACACCTTC	CASSATGLGYTF
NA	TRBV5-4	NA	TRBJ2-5	TGTGCCAGCAGCTTGTCTGGTGGGGGGGCCTCAGAGACCCAGTACTTC	CASSLSGGGASETQYF
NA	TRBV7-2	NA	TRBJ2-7	TGTGCCAGCAGTCTAAATCTCGTGAATTACTACGAGCAGTACTTC	CASSLNLVNYYEQYF
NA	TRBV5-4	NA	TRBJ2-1	TGTGCCAGCAGCCCCCCCCCTCCGGGGATCAATGAGCAGTTCTTC	CASSPPPPGINEQFF
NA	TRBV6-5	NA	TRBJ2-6	TGTGCCAGCAGCCTCTCTGGGGCCAACGTCCTGACTTTC	CASSLSGANVLTF
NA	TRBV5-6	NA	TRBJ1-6	TGTGCCAGCAGCTCCAGACAGATTATTAATTCACCCCTCCACTTT	CASSSRQIINSPLHF
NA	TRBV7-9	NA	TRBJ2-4	TGTGCCAGCAGTCCCGTGGAGGGGGGGAAAAACATTCAGTACTTC	CASSPVEGGKNIQYF
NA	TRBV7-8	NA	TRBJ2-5	TGTGCCAGCAGCTTAGCTTCCCAGGAGACCCAGTACTTC	CASSLASQETQYF
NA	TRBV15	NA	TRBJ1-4	TGTGCCACCAGCAGAGTCAGTCTTAATGAAAAACTGTTTTTT	CATSRVSLNEKLFF
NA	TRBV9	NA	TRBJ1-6	TGTGCCAGCAGCATTAGAGGGGGAGGGGATTCACCCCTCCACTTT	CASSIRGGGDSPLHF
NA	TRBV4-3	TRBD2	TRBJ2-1	TGCGCCAGCAGCCAAGATGCGGGGACTAGCGGGAATCGGTTCTTC	CASSQDAGTSGNRFF
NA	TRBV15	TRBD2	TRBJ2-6	TGTGCCACAACCCTCCCACTAGCGGGGGAGGACTCTGGGGCCAACGTCCTGACTTTC	CATTLPLAGEDSGANVLTF
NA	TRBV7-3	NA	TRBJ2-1	TGTGCCAGCAGCTACCCCTACGCGCTGCATTTGGATGAGCAGTTCTTC	CASSYPYALHLDEQFF
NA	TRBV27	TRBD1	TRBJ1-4	TGTGCCAGCAGTGCAAAGACAGGGGGCCACGGTGAAAAACTGTTTTTT	CASSAKTGGHGEKLFF
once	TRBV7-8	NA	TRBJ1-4	TGTGCCAGTCAGGGCGCATGGAATGAAAAACTGTTTTTT	CASQGAWNEKLFF
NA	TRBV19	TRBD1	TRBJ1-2	TGTGCCAGTAGTACAACGGACAGGGGGCTCGGCTACACCTTC	CASSTTDRGLGYTF
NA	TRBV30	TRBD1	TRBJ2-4	TGTGCCTGGAGTTATACGGACAGGCTCAAAAACATTCAGTACTTC	CAWSYTDRLKNIQYF
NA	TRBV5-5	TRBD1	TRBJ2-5	TGTGCCAGCACAAAACTGACAGGGAGTGAGACCCAGTACTTC	CASTKLTGSETQYF
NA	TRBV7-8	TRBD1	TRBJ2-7	TGTGCCAGCAGCCCCGATAGGGCAGGGGGCAGCGGGGAGCAGTACTTC	CASSPDRAGGSGEQYF
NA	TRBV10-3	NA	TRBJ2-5	TGTGCCACCGGCGGCGCTCAAGAGACCCAGTACTTC	CATGGAQETQYF
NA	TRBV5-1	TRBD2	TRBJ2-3	TGCGCCAGCAGCTTAGGTTCGGGCGGGGGGCCAACAGATACGCAGTATTTT	CASSLGSGGGPTDTQYF
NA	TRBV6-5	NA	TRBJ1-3	TGTGCCAGCAGTTACTCCCCGTCTGGAAACACCATATATTTT	CASSYSPSGNTIYF
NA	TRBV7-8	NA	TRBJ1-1	TGTGCCAGCAGCTTAAACCCCAGGAACACTGAAGCTTTCTTT	CASSLNPRNTEAFF
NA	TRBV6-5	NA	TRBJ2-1	TGTGCCAGCGGCACTTCGACGGGCAATGAGCAGTTCTTC	CASGTSTGNEQFF
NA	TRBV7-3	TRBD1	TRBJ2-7	TGTGCCAGCAGCACACAGGGGAATAGCGACGAGCAGTACTTC	CASSTQGNSDEQYF
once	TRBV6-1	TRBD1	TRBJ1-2	TGTGCCAGCGGAAGCGGGACAGGGGGCCACTATGGCTACACCTTC	CASGSGTGGHYGYTF
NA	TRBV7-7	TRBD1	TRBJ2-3	TGTGCCAGCAGCCCCCGGGACAGGGAAACTACGCAGTATTTT	CASSPRDRETTQYF
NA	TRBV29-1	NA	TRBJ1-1	TGCAGCGTTGAACGGCGGGCAAACACTGAAGCTTTCTTT	CSVERRANTEAFF